This T cell receptor (beta chain) was retrieved from a study of blood T cell repertoires in COVID-19. The assay was immunoSEQ multiplex PCR, and TCRdb's table has in-frame clones only and misses some. The sample includes over 90,000 clones, roughly 84% seen only once; the top ten take roughly 13%. This clone showed up just once. Germline V gives CDR1 SGHTA, CDR2 FQGNSA. The CDR3 is made up of 12 amino acids. Trimming cost V 5 bases and J 8 bases, with 10 bases left between them. The sample comprised peripheral blood. The chain recombines TRBV7-2 with TRBJ1-3; D call uncertain. This receptor was identified in a woman aged 60-70 years in a cohort sampled during active or convalescent COVID-19. The CDR3 DNA reads TGTGCCAGCAGCCCTACGATGGACACCATATATTTT. As protein: CASSPTMDTIYF.